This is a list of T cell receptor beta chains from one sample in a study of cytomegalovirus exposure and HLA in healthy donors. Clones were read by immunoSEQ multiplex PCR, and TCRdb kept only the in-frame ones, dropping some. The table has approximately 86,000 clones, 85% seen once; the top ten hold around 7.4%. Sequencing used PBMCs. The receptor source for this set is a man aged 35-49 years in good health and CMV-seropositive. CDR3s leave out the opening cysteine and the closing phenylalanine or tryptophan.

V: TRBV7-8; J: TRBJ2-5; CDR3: ASSLGRRGSGNQETQY
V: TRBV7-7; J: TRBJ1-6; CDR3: ASSSSGVYNSPLH
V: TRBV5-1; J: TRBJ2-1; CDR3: ASSGDQGKSYNEQF
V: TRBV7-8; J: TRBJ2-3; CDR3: ASSPPRRGGGDTQY
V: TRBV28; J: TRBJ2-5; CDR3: ASSLQLETQY
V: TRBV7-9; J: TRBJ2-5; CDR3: ASSLDRDQETQY
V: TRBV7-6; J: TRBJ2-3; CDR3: ASSPRGSTDTQY
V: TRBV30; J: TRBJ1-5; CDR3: AWSGQGKLYSNQPQH
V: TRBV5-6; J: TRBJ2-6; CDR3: ASTDGTGRSGANVLT
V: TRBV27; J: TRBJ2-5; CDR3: ASSSPGTSGGAETQY
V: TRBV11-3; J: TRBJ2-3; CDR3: ASSSRLSGGATDTQY
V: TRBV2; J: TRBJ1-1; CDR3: ASSALRQGVPEAF
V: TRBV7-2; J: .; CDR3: ASSLGGLAGIPYEQY
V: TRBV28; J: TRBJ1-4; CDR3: ASRGWGVATNEKLF
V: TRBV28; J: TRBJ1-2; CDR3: ASSSPTGGYT
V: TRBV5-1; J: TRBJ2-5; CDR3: ASSLGTGGAETQY
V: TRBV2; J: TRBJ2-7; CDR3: ASLRLDRGLRYEQY
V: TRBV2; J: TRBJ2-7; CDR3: ASVSPLEGSAGYEQY
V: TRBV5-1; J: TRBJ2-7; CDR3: ASSFDNSYEQY
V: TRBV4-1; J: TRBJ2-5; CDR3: ASSHPASGRPETQY
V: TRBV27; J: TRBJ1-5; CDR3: ASSLLGTGNQPQH
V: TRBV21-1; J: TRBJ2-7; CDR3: ASSISPGQGYEQY
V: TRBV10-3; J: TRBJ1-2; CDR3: AISETDRWYGYT
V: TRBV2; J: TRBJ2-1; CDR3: ASSALTSGSDEQF